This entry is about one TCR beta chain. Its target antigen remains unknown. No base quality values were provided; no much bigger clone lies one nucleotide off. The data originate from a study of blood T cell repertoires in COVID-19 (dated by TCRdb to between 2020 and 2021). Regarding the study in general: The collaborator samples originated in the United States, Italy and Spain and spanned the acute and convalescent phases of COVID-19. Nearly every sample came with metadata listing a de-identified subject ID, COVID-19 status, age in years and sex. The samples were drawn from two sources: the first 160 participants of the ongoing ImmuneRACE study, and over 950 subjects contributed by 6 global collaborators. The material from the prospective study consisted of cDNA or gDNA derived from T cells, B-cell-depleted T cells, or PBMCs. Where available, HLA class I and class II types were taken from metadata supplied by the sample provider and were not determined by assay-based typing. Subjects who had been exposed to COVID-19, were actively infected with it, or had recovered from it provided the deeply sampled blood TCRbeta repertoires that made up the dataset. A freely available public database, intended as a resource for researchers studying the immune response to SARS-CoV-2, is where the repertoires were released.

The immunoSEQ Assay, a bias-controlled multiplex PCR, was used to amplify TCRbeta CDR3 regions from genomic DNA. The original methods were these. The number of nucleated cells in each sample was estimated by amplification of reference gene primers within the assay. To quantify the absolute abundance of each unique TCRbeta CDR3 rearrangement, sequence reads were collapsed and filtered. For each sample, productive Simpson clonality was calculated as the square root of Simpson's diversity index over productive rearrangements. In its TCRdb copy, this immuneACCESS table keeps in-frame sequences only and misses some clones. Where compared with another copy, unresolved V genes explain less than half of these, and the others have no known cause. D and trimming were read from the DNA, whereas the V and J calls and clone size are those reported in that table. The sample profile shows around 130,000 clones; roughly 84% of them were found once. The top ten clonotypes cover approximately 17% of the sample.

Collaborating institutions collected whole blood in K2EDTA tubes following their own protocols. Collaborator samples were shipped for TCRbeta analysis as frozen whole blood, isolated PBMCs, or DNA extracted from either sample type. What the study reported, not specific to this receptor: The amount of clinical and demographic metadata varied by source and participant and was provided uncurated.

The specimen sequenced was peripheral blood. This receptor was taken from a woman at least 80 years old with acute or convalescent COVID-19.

The CDR3 amino acid sequence is: CSAPGHLNYGYTF. DNA sequence: TGCAGCGCTCCCGGACATCTTAACTATGGCTACACCTTC. The chain couples TRBV29-1 to TRBJ1-2; TRBD1 is perhaps the D gene, given 5 matching bases. V and J are truncated by 7 bases and 1 base respectively, leaving an intervening sequence of 13 bases. The germline V gene encodes CDR1 SQVTM and CDR2 ANQGSEA. Counted from cysteine to phenylalanine, this CDR3 has 13 amino acids. Solely the CDR3 DNA is kept, with 39 bases framed from the first base.